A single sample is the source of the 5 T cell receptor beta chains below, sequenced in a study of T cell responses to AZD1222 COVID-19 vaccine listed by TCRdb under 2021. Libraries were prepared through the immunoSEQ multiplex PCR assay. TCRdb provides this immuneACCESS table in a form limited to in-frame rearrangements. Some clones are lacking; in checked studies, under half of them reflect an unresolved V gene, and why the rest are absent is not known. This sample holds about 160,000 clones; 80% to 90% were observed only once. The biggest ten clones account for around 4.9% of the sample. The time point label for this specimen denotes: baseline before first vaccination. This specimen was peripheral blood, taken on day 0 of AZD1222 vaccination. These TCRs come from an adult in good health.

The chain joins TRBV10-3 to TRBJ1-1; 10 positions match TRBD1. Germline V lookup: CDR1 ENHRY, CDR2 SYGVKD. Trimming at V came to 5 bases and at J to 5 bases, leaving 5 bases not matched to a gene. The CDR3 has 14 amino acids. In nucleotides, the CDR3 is TGTGCCATCAGTCCGACAGGGGGCGAGACTGAAGCTTTCTTT. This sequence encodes CAISPTGGETEAFF.

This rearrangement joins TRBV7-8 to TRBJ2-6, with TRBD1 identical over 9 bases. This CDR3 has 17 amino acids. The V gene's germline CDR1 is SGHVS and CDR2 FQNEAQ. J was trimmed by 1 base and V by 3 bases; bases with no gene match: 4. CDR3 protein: CASSFRDRVSGANVLTF. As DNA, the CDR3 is TGTGCCAGCAGCTTCCGGGACAGGGTTTCTGGGGCCAACGTCCTGACTTTC.

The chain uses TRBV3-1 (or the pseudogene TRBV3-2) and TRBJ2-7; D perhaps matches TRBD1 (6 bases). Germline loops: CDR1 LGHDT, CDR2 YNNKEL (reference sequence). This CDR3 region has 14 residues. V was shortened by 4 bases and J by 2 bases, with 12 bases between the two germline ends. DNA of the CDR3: TGTGCCAGCAGCCGGACAGCAGTAACCTACGAGCAGTACTTC. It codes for CASSRTAVTYEQYF.

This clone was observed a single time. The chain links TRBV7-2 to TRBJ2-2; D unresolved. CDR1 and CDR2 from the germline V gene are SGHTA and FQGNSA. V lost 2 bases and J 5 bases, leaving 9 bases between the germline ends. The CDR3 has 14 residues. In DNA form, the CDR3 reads TGTGCCAGCAGCTTACAAGGGTTGACCGGGGAGCTGTTTTTT. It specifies CASSLQGLTGELFF.

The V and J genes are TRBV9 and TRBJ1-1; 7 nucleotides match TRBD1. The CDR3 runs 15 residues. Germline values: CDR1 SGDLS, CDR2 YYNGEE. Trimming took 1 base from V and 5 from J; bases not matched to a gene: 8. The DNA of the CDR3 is TGTGCCAGCAGCGTAATCGAGGGGGCGAGAACTGAAGCTTTCTTT. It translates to CASSVIEGARTEAFF.